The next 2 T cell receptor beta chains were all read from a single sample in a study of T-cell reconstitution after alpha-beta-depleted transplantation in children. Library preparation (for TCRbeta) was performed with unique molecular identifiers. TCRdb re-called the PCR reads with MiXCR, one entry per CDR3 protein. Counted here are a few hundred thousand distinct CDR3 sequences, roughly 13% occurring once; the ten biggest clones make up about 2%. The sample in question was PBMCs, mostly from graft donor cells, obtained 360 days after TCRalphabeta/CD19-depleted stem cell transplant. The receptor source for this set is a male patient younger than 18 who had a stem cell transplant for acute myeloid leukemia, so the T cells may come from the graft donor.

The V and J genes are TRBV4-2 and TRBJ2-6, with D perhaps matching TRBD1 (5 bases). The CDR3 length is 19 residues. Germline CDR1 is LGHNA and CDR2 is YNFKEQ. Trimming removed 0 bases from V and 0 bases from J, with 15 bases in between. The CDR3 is CASSQDRAGQGSGANVLTF. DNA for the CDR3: TGTGCCAGCAGCCAAGATCGGGCAGGGCAAGGCTCTGGGGCCAACGTCCTGACTTTC.

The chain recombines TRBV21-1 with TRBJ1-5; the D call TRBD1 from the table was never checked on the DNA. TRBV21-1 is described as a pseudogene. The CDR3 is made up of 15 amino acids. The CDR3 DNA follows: TGTGCCAGCACCCCCCTGACAGGGAACGATCAGCCCCAGCATTTT. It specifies CASTPLTGNDQPQHF.